Within the sample, the clone carrying this T cell receptor beta chain is medium-sized (0.01 to 0.1%). The sample belongs to a study of blood T cell repertoires in COVID-19. Generated by immunoSEQ multiplex PCR, the TCRdb table keeps only in-frame clones and is missing some. The sample has about 72,000 clones, 70% to 90% seen once. The CDR3 consists of 15 residues. V was cut by 6 bases and J by 6 bases, with 21 bases left in between. Germline CDR1 is SGHRS and CDR2 is YFSETQ. The chain has TRBV5-1 and TRBJ1-1; D gene uncertain. Source material: peripheral blood. This receptor was obtained from a man between 65 and 85 years old with active or convalescent COVID-19. Here the CDR3 reads CASTPSRGGLPEAFF. CDR3 in DNA: TGCGCCAGCACCCCAAGTCGCGGAGGGTTGCCTGAAGCTTTCTTT.